This TCR beta chain stems from a study of tumor-infiltrating lymphocytes in primary liver carcinoma. CDR3 length: 14 amino acids. In the case of this clonotype: The junction shows a germline mismatch at one end, possibly a read error.

Total RNA amounting to around 530 ng was the source from which TCR beta cDNA was made with a constant-region primer. TCR beta libraries came from three nested multiplex PCR rounds using slightly modified ARM-PCR. The first two PCR rounds used TRBV1-TRBV30 primers with a Cbeta primer, 9 to 10 cycles each. MiXCR, run by TCRdb on the multiplex PCR reads, gives a single entry per CDR3 protein. The table has 320,000 or so distinct CDR3 sequences, approximately 65% seen once. The source of the blood RNA was unsorted whole blood, and germline DNA was extracted as well. Patients in the cohort were treatment-naive and living with chronic HBV infection.

Input material: peripheral blood. This clonotype was sampled from a man aged 40-49 years with primary liver carcinoma and hepatitis B virus infection. V is TRBV12-3 or TRBV12-4 and J is TRBJ2-7; D is unclear. CDR3 in DNA: TGTGCCAGTAGTTTCCCGGCGCGATCCTACGGGCAGTACTTC. This codes for CASSFPARSYGQYF.